The next 10 T cell receptor beta chains were all read from a single sample in a study of shared clonotypes between healthy human individuals. Method: immunoSEQ multiplex PCR; TCRdb's copy keeps in-frame clones and lacks some. The sample consists of about 230,000 clones, 50% to 75% of them appearing once. The sequencing input was memory CD4+ T cells sorted from blood. The subset was: CD45RA-negative fraction. The receptors were sampled from a young man in good health.

V gene TRBV6-5 combines with J gene TRBJ1-1; a possible D gene is TRBD1 (6 bases). Germline V gene sequence: CDR1 MNHEY, CDR2 SVGAGI. Deletions cut 2 bases from V and 9 bases from J, with 16 bases between. The CDR3 length is 14 residues. The DNA for the CDR3 is TGTGCCAGCAGTTACATAGGACAGCCGCAGAAAGCTTTCTTT. Its translation is CASSYIGQPQKAFF.

This chain connects TRBV7-6 to TRBJ2-1; 7 bases match TRBD2. Germline lookup yields CDR1 SGHVS and CDR2 FNYEAQ. The CDR3 consists of 13 residues. The ends lost 5 bases at V and 6 bases at J; junction bases unmatched: 4. The CDR3: CASSRGLGNEQFF. In DNA form, the CDR3 reads TGTGCCAGCAGCAGAGGACTAGGCAATGAGCAGTTCTTC.

This sequence joins TRBV4-3 and TRBJ1-1; possible D gene TRBD1, 5 bases. CDR3 size: 16 residues. Trimming cost V 0 bases and J 1 base, with 12 bases left between them. The germline CDR1 and CDR2 sequences are LGHNA and YSLEER. The CDR3, as DNA: TGCGCCAGCAGCCAAGAACAGGAGGGGACGAACACTGAAGCTTTCTTT. This encodes CASSQEQEGTNTEAFF.

The chain couples TRBV5-1 to TRBJ2-3; D not resolved. V lost 0 bases to trimming and J lost 6 bases, with 8 bases between them. Germline V gene data show CDR1 as SGHRS and CDR2 as YFSETQ. The CDR3 has 13 residues. The CDR3, as DNA: TGCGCCAGCAGCTTGGAGGCGGTCGATACGCAGTATTTT. Translation: CASSLEAVDTQYF.

This clone was seen a few times. The chain employs TRBV5-6 and TRBJ2-7, with 10 bases identical to TRBD1. J was trimmed by 1 base and V by 3 bases; bases with no gene match: 10. Germline assignment: CDR1 SGHDT and CDR2 YYEEEE. The length of the CDR3 is 17 residues. The CDR3 DNA follows: TGTGCCAGCAGCTACGATACTGGGACAGGGGTATCCTACGAGCAGTACTTC. It translates to CASSYDTGTGVSYEQYF.

The chain has TRBV9 and TRBJ2-1, with D possibly matching TRBD2 (6 bases). The CDR3 covers 15 residues. Per germline, CDR1 SGDLS and CDR2 YYNGEE. Trimming removed 4 bases at V and 3 bases at J, with 14 bases between. The CDR3 DNA reads TGTGCCAGCAGCCCCTCAGGACTAAACTACAATGAGCAGTTCTTC. Its translation is CASSPSGLNYNEQFF.

CDR3 in DNA: TGCAGCGTTGAAGGAGGGGGAAGTAGCGAAAAACTGTTTTTT. Its protein product is CSVEGGGSSEKLFF. The chain carries TRBV29-1 and TRBJ1-4; possibly TRBD1 for D (6 bases). The V and J ends lost 1 base and 8 bases respectively, with 14 bases between them. CDR3 length equals 14 residues. The germline CDR1 and CDR2 sequences are SQVTM and ANQGSEA.

The rearrangement joins TRBV7-8 to TRBJ1-1; the D is unclear. Germline CDR1 and CDR2: SGHVS and FQNEAQ. The CDR3 is 14 amino acids. Trimming took off 0 bases at V and 6 bases at J, with 11 bases between the two ends. In nucleotides, the CDR3 is TGTGCCAGCAGCTTAGCGGGCCTTCCTTCTGAAGCTTTCTTT. This translates into CASSLAGLPSEAFF.

This clone was seen more than once but under ten times. DNA for the CDR3: TGTGCCAGCAGCTCTACAGGGGGCTGGACAGATACGCAGTATTTT. Residues: CASSSTGGWTDTQYF. The chain uses TRBV7-3 and TRBJ2-3, with TRBD1 identical over 9 bases. Germline V gene data show CDR1 as SGHTA and CDR2 as FQGTGA. CDR3 length: 15 amino acids. Losses at the gene ends were 4 bases for V and 3 bases for J; bases not matched to a gene: 5.

Notes on this clone: This sample also contains other DNA sequences that code for the same CDR3. V is TRBV7-8 and J is TRBJ2-7; TRBD2 is a possible D gene (5 bases). V lost 2 bases, J lost 0 bases, and 8 bases lay in between. The length of the CDR3 is 14 residues. Germline V CDR1 and CDR2: SGHVS, FQNEAQ. Here the CDR3 DNA reads TGTGCCAGCAGCTTAAGCGGTAGCTCCTACGAGCAGTACTTC. Protein: CASSLSGSSYEQYF.